Below, 20 T cell receptor beta chains from the same sample are listed, as sequenced in a study of CD8 T cells in Susac syndrome (dated by TCRdb to between 2019 and 2020). Preparation of the library involved the immunoSEQ multiplex PCR assay. RNA was extracted using the RNeasy kit, and roughly 0.5 to 1 microgram was reverse transcribed with random hexamers. The raw public reads went through TCRdb reprocessing: fastp at Q25, MiXCR clone calling, in-frame beta chains kept. Rows are unified per CDR3 protein, each entry keeping the most common DNA and genes. The sample table records 190,000 or so distinct CDR3 sequences; approximately 95% of these occur just once. Jointly, the top ten make up approximately 0.075% of the sample. The source material was CD4+ T cells from PBMCs. The receptors originated from a human donor with multiple sclerosis.

This clonotype came up once. This rearrangement joins TRBV27 to TRBJ2-2; no clear D. Per germline, CDR1 MNHEY and CDR2 SMNVEV (reference sequence). The V and J ends lost 4 bases and 6 bases respectively, with 6 bases between them. CDR3 size: 12 residues. The CDR3 DNA reads TGTGCCAGCAGTTCTCCCCCCGGGGAGCTGTTTTTT. Residues: CASSSPPGELFF.

The V and J genes are TRBV2 and TRBJ1-6; tentatively, D is TRBD1 (6 bases). The CDR3 consists of 14 residues. Trimming shortened V by 7 bases and J by 9 bases, and 16 bases separated the two germline ends. Germline V CDR1 and CDR2: SNHLY, FYNNEI. CDR3 sequence reads: CASKSGQLGSPLHF. The CDR3 DNA reads as TGTGCCAGCAAATCAGGACAGTTGGGTTCACCCCTCCACTTT. Combining the CDR3 with reference TRBV2 and TRBJ1-6 gives the whole variable domain EPEVTQTPSHQVTQMGQEVILRCVPISNHLYFYWYRQILGQKVEFLVSFYNNEISEKSEIFDDQFSVERPDGSNFTLKIRSTKLEDSAMYFCASKSGQLGSPLHFGNGTRLTVT.

This clonotype occurred a few times. This sequence joins TRBV29-1 and TRBJ1-1; a weak D match, TRBD1 (5 bases). V was clipped by 3 bases and J by 2 bases, with 7 bases between them. In germline, CDR1 is SQVTM, CDR2 ANQGSEA. This CDR3 spans 12 amino acids. DNA of the CDR3: TGCAGCGTTGAGAGGGGTAACACTGAAGCTTTCTTT. This codes for CSVERGNTEAFF.

The CDR3 here is CASSPRDSYHNEQFF. In DNA form, the CDR3 reads TGCGCCAGCAGCCCCCGGGACAGCTACCACAATGAGCAGTTCTTC. The chain couples TRBV4-1 to TRBJ2-1, with 7 bases lining up with TRBD1. With 4 bases clipped from V and 5 bases from J, the junction kept 8 bases outside the gene matches. The CDR3 has 15 residues. Germline lookup yields CDR1 MGHRA and CDR2 YSYEKL.

The chain carries TRBV11-2 and TRBJ2-7; D not resolved. Germline assignment: CDR1 SGHAT and CDR2 FQNNGV. Trimming took off 0 bases at V and 5 bases at J, with 2 bases between the two ends. The CDR3 contains 11 residues. The CDR3 sequence: CASSLDHEQYF. For the CDR3, the DNA is TGTGCCAGCAGCTTAGACCACGAGCAGTACTTC. Combining the CDR3 with reference TRBV11-2 and TRBJ2-7 gives the whole variable domain EAGVAQSPRYKIIEKRQSVAFWCNPISGHATLYWYQQILGQGPKLLIQFQNNGVVDDSQLPKDRFSAERLKGVDSTLKIQPAKLEDSAVYLCASSLDHEQYFGPGTRLTVT.

The gene calls are TRBV7-9 and TRBJ1-2; no definite D call. The CDR3 spans 15 residues. In germline, CDR1 is SEHNR, CDR2 FQNEAQ (reference sequence). V gave up 1 base and J gave up 6 bases, with 15 bases separating them. CDR3 DNA: TGTGCCAGCAGCTTAGGACGAACCTCTGACCATGGCTACACCTTC. This translates into CASSLGRTSDHGYTF.

The genes are TRBV3-1 and TRBJ2-7; D may be TRBD2 (5 bases). Germline V lookup: CDR1 LGHDT, CDR2 YNNKEL (reference sequence). Trimming cost V 4 bases and J 7 bases, with 14 bases left between them. The CDR3 spans 13 residues. The CDR3 loop is CASSPRVPGEQYF. The CDR3 region has the DNA TGTGCCAGCAGCCCTCGGGTGCCGGGGGAGCAGTACTTC.

This sequence joins TRBV6-1 and TRBJ1-6; no reliable D call. Germline V gives CDR1 MNHNS, CDR2 SASEGT. Between the trimmed V and J ends, which lost 3 bases and 7 bases, there was a span of 10 bases. This CDR3 is 14 amino acids long. CDR3 coding DNA: TGTGCCAGCAGTGATATAGGGCACAATTCACCCCTCCACTTT. Its translation: CASSDIGHNSPLHF.

The gene calls are TRBV30 and TRBJ2-7, with 8 bases fitting TRBD2. Germline assignment: CDR1 GTSNPN and CDR2 SVGIG (reference sequence). The trim removed 3 bases at V and 2 bases at J, leaving 9 bases unmatched. The CDR3 is made up of 15 amino acids. The CDR3 nucleotides are TGTGCCTGGAGGTCGGGTAGCGGGGCCGCCTACGAGCAGTACTTC. Its translation is CAWRSGSGAAYEQYF.

The V call is TRBV4-2, the J call TRBJ1-6; TRBD1 matches 7 bases. The CDR3 length is 16 residues. CDR1 and CDR2 from the germline V gene are LGHNA and YNFKEQ. The V segment lost 0 bases and the J segment 13 bases; nucleotides outside the gene matches: 12. For the CDR3, the DNA is TGTGCCAGCAGCCAAGAGTTGGAGAGACAGGGAGTCCCCCTCCACTTT. Amino acids: CASSQELERQGVPLHF.

This chain uses TRBV27 with TRBJ2-3; 8 positions match TRBD1. The CDR3 has 14 residues. Trimming removed 4 bases from V and 4 bases from J; junction bases left unmatched: 4. Germline lookup yields CDR1 MNHEY and CDR2 SMNVEV (reference sequence). The CDR3 protein is CASSWGQAPDTQYF. As DNA, the CDR3 is TGTGCCAGCAGTTGGGGACAGGCCCCAGATACGCAGTATTTT.

This clonotype has a handful of counts. V gene TRBV6-5 combines with J gene TRBJ2-6; D not resolved. The CDR3 has 16 residues. CDR1 MNHEY and CDR2 SVGAGI come from the germline V gene. V was pared by 2 bases and J by 2 bases, with 10 bases between. Written as DNA, the CDR3 is TGTGCCAGCAGTTACGCGCGAGATACTGGGGCCAACGTCCTGACTTTC. It specifies CASSYARDTGANVLTF.

The chain couples TRBV20-1 to TRBJ2-1; tentatively, D is TRBD1 (5 bases). The germline V and J ends were trimmed by 3 bases and 3 bases, with 12 bases remaining between them. Germline loops: CDR1 DFQATT, CDR2 SNEGSKA (reference sequence). The CDR3 contains 14 residues. The CDR3 DNA is TGCAGTGCTAGGGGCAGGGTAGACTACAATGAGCAGTTCTTC. It translates to CSARGRVDYNEQFF.

This chain links TRBV29-1 with TRBJ1-1, with a weak D call TRBD1 (6 bases). V lost 6 bases and J 1 base, leaving 12 bases between the germline ends. The CDR3 consists of 13 residues. Germline V CDR1 and CDR2: SQVTM, ANQGSEA. The CDR3 spells CSVTQGGNTEAFF. For the CDR3, the DNA is TGCAGCGTGACACAGGGTGGGAACACTGAAGCTTTCTTT. Based on the CDR3 plus reference TRBV29-1 and TRBJ1-1, the full variable domain is SAVISQKPSRDICQRGTSLTIQCQVDSQVTMMFWYRQQPGQSLTLIATANQGSEATYESGFVIDKFPISRPNLTFSTLTVSNMSPEDSSIYLCSVTQGGNTEAFFGQGTRLTVV.

This sequence joins TRBV3-1 and TRBJ2-4; D is unclear. The CDR3 runs 15 residues. The germline CDR1 and CDR2 sequences are LGHDT and YNNKEL (reference sequence). Trimming removed 2 bases from V and 8 bases from J, with 16 bases in between. CDR3 nucleotides: TGTGCCAGCAGCCAAACTCTCGGAGTAGATGACATTCAGTACTTC. Its translation is CASSQTLGVDDIQYF.

In its sample, this clonotype was seen a few times. The chain carries TRBV12-3 or TRBV12-4 and TRBJ2-2, with D perhaps matching TRBD2 (5 bases). V gave up 5 bases and J gave up 5 bases, with 6 bases separating them. CDR3 size: 12 residues. The CDR3 reads CASSPGTGELFF. CDR3 sequence (DNA): TGTGCCAGCAGTCCGGGGACCGGGGAGCTGTTTTTT.

The chain has TRBV29-1 and TRBJ2-5; weak D call: TRBD1 (5 bases). The length of the CDR3 is 12 residues. Germline CDR1 and CDR2: SQVTM and ANQGSEA. V lost 3 bases to trimming and J lost 2 bases, with 7 bases between them. DNA for the CDR3: TGCAGCGTTGAGCAGGGACAAGAGACCCAGTACTTC. Translated: CSVEQGQETQYF.

The J gene is TRBJ2-1, the V gene TRBV3-1; weak D call: TRBD1 (6 bases). This CDR3 is built from 15 residues. Germline loops: CDR1 LGHDT, CDR2 YNNKEL (reference sequence). The V and J ends lost 3 bases and 6 bases respectively, with 15 bases between them. DNA of the CDR3: TGTGCCAGCAGCCAGCAGGGTGGGGGCCTCAATGAGCAGTTCTTC. Translated: CASSQQGGGLNEQFF.

The V gene is TRBV30, the J gene TRBJ1-4; D not resolved. The V end lost 0 bases, the J end lost 7 bases, and 9 bases lay between the germline ends. This CDR3 has 13 amino acids. CDR1 is GTSNPN, CDR2 SVGIG, per germline (reference sequence). CDR3 nucleotides: TGTGCCTGGAGTGTTTCCTTCCTTGAAAAACTGTTTTTT. Its protein product is CAWSVSFLEKLFF.

The genes are TRBV6-1 and TRBJ2-2; no reliable D call. V was cut by 6 bases and J by 2 bases, with 19 bases left in between. Looked up from germline, CDR1 is MNHNS and CDR2 is SASEGT. This CDR3 has 17 residues. The CDR3 DNA follows: TGTGCCAGCAGGGGTGCGCCGGGCAGCCTCAACACCGGGGAGCTGTTTTTT. It is translated as CASRGAPGSLNTGELFF.